Presented here are 28 T cell receptor beta chains from one specimen sequenced in a study of T cell changes during pregnancy in multiple sclerosis. Repertoires were generated with immunoSEQ multiplex PCR, while TCRdb's copy carries only in-frame clones and drops some. The sample shows under 35,000 clones, 90% to 95% of them seen only once. The source material was CD4+ T cells from peripheral blood mononuclear cells, sampled in the first trimester of pregnancy. The source of these receptors is a female donor with multiple sclerosis, enrolled in a pregnancy study.

This chain joins TRBV2 and TRBJ2-7, with 8 bases matching TRBD1. The trim removed 7 bases at V and 5 bases at J, leaving 13 bases unmatched. CDR3 size: 15 residues. In germline, CDR1 is SNHLY, CDR2 FYNNEI. CDR3 coding DNA: TGTGCCAGCAATCCCGGACAGGGCGGGCGCCACGAGCAGTACTTC. It codes for CASNPGQGGRHEQYF.

This clone was seen once. The chain combines TRBV5-1 with TRBJ1-3, with D unclear. The CDR3 has 14 residues. Germline lookup yields CDR1 SGHRS and CDR2 YFSETQ. Trimming cost V 4 bases and J 10 bases, with 18 bases left between them. The DNA of the CDR3 is TGCGCCAGCAGCATGGGCTACCCTGCGGGGACCATATATTTT. Translating gives CASSMGYPAGTIYF. Complete variable domain (other parts from reference TRBV5-1 and TRBJ1-3): KAGVTQTPRYLIKTRGQQVTLSCSPISGHRSVSWYQQTPGQGLQFLFEYFSETQRNKGNFPGRFSGRQFSNSRSEMNVSTLELGDSALYLCASSMGYPAGTIYFGEGSWLTVV.

The chain employs TRBV21-1 and TRBJ1-2; the D call in the table, TRBD1, was not verified against the DNA. TRBV21-1 is tagged as a pseudogene. CDR3 length equals 17 residues. CDR3 coding DNA: TGTGCCAGCAGCTTCCAGGTTGACCTGATGGAACCCTATGGCTACACCTTC. Amino acids: CASSFQVDLMEPYGYTF.

This clone was observed a handful of times. The rearrangement uses TRBV30 and TRBJ1-4, with 7 bases aligning to TRBD1. The CDR3 loop spans 15 amino acids. Germline loops: CDR1 GTSNPN, CDR2 SVGIG (reference sequence). The V segment lost 2 bases and the J segment 2 bases; nucleotides outside the gene matches: 5. The CDR3 is CAWSKQQGTNEKLFF. The DNA for the CDR3 is TGTGCCTGGAGTAAACAACAGGGGACTAATGAAAAACTGTTTTTT.

The chain uses TRBV7-2 and TRBJ1-6; D is ambiguous. Trimming took off 1 base at V and 10 bases at J, with 11 bases between the two ends. This CDR3 contains 14 residues. From germline, CDR1 is SGHTA and CDR2 FQGNSA. The CDR3: CASSLDPSLSPLHF. CDR3 bases: TGTGCCAGCAGCTTAGATCCAAGCTTGTCACCCCTCCACTTT. Full variable domain (remainder filled in from reference TRBV7-2 and TRBJ1-6): GAGVSQSPSNKVTEKGKDVELRCDPISGHTALYWYRQSLGQGLEFLIYFQGNSAPDKSGLPSDRFSAERTGGSVSTLTIQRTQQEDSAVYLCASSLDPSLSPLHFGNGTRLTVT.

This clone was found a few times. The chain links TRBV5-6 to TRBJ1-6; a weak D match, TRBD1 (5 bases). V was trimmed by 1 base and J by 11 bases, leaving 13 bases between them. The germline CDR1 and CDR2 sequences are SGHDT and YYEEEE. The CDR3 length is 14 residues. CDR3: CASSLLQVAAPLHF. DNA of the CDR3: TGTGCCAGCAGCTTGTTACAGGTTGCCGCACCCCTCCACTTT.

The chain couples TRBV19 to TRBJ1-5, with D perhaps TRBD1 (6 bases). Trimming cost V 1 base and J 7 bases, with 14 bases left between them. The germline V gene encodes CDR1 LNHDA and CDR2 SQIVND (reference sequence). This CDR3 has 15 residues. In DNA, the CDR3 is TGTGCCAGTAGTATAGCGACAGGTCGAGGGCAGCCCCAGCATTTT. It specifies CASSIATGRGQPQHF.

The V and J genes are TRBV2 and TRBJ2-2; D possibly corresponds to TRBD2 (6 bases). The CDR3 has 18 amino acids. Trimming pared 4 bases from V and 4 bases from J, leaving 22 bases between. Germline V gives CDR1 SNHLY, CDR2 FYNNEI. The CDR3 DNA reads TGTGCCAGCAGTGTTTACTCTTCCTGGGGGGAGAGCACCGGGGAGCTGTTTTTT. Its translation: CASSVYSSWGESTGELFF.

The V and J genes are TRBV9 and TRBJ1-2; no clear D gene. The CDR3 covers 14 residues. Germline values: CDR1 SGDLS, CDR2 YYNGEE. Deletions cut 4 bases from V and 8 bases from J, with 18 bases between. CDR3 bases: TGTGCCAGCAGCCCGGATATTCGGGCGGGGGGCTACACCTTC. Amino acids: CASSPDIRAGGYTF. Filled out from reference TRBV9 and TRBJ1-2, the complete variable domain reads DSGVTQTPKHLITATGQRVTLRCSPRSGDLSVYWYQQSLDQGLQFLIQYYNGEERAKGNILERFSAQQFPDLHSELNLSSLELGDSALYFCASSPDIRAGGYTFGSGTRLTVV.

V gene TRBV5-1 combines with J gene TRBJ2-5, with TRBD1 identical over 10 bases. Germline loops: CDR1 SGHRS, CDR2 YFSETQ. V shed 4 bases and J 5 bases; nucleotides not matched to a gene: 14. The CDR3 is 17 residues long. DNA for the CDR3: TGCGCCAGCAGCCGTCTGCTACGACAGGGGGCTGGGGAGACCCAGTACTTC. This encodes CASSRLLRQGAGETQYF.

The rearrangement links TRBV7-2 to TRBJ2-5; possibly TRBD1 for D (5 bases). V lost 5 bases to trimming and J lost 4 bases, with 11 bases between them. The germline V gene encodes CDR1 SGHTA and CDR2 FQGNSA. The CDR3 runs 13 residues. The CDR3 region has the DNA TGTGCCAGCAGCCGCGGACAAGGAGAGACCCAGTACTTC. This translates into CASSRGQGETQYF.

The chain employs TRBV10-1 and TRBJ2-3, with a weak D call TRBD1 (6 bases). The CDR3 extends over 14 amino acids. Looked up from germline, CDR1 is WNHNN and CDR2 is SYGVQD (reference sequence). The ends were cut back, 5 bases at V and 0 bases at J, with 9 bases in the middle. The CDR3: CASSWDISTDTQYF. The CDR3, as DNA: TGCGCCAGCAGTTGGGACATCAGCACAGATACGCAGTATTTT.

This chain uses TRBV5-6 with TRBJ2-5; a possible D gene is TRBD2 (5 bases). Germline V CDR1 and CDR2: SGHDT, YYEEEE. CDR3 length: 14 residues. V was clipped by 3 bases and J by 3 bases, with 12 bases between them. Here the CDR3 DNA reads TGTGCCAGCAGCTCCTGGACTCTGGAAGAGACCCAGTACTTC. Amino acids: CASSSWTLEETQYF.

The V gene is TRBV19, the J gene TRBJ2-6; 7 bases line up with TRBD1. V lost 6 bases and J lost 0; bases outside the gene matches: 8. The CDR3 totals 17 residues. Germline CDR1 and CDR2: LNHDA and SQIVND (reference sequence). Here the CDR3 reads CASSQTGTLSGANVLTF. CDR3 in DNA: TGTGCCAGTAGCCAGACAGGGACCCTCTCTGGGGCCAACGTCCTGACTTTC. Supplemented by reference TRBV19 and TRBJ2-6, the full variable domain reads DGGITQSPKYLFRKEGQNVTLSCEQNLNHDAMYWYRQDPGQGLRLIYYSQIVNDFQKGDIAEGYSVSREKKESFPLTVTSAQKNPTAFYLCASSQTGTLSGANVLTFGAGSRLTVL.

The chain recombines TRBV2 with TRBJ2-5; 11 nucleotides agree with TRBD2. V shed 8 bases and J 3 bases; nucleotides not matched to a gene: 5. The CDR3 loop spans 14 amino acids. In germline, CDR1 is SNHLY, CDR2 FYNNEI. CDR3 in DNA: TGTGCCAGCCTTGGACTAGCGGGCAAAGAGACCCAGTACTTC. Translation: CASLGLAGKETQYF. Drawing the rest from reference TRBV2 and TRBJ2-5, the complete variable domain is EPEVTQTPSHQVTQMGQEVILRCVPISNHLYFYWYRQILGQKVEFLVSFYNNEISEKSEIFDDQFSVERPDGSNFTLKIRSTKLEDSAMYFCASLGLAGKETQYFGPGTRLLVL.

This chain joins TRBV7-6 and TRBJ1-6; 7 positions match TRBD1. The CDR3 loop spans 13 amino acids. Per the germline V gene, CDR1 is SGHVS and CDR2 is FNYEAQ. Trimming cost V 5 bases and J 6 bases; bases outside gene matches: 1. CDR3 in amino acids: CASSGDSNSPLHF. The CDR3 DNA reads as TGTGCCAGCAGCGGGGACAGTAATTCACCCCTCCACTTT.

This chain connects TRBV9 to TRBJ2-3; 10 positions agree with TRBD1. This CDR3 spans 16 amino acids. Germline-derived CDR1 and CDR2 are SGDLS and YYNGEE. V lost 5 bases, J lost 2 bases, and 8 bases stayed unmatched. The CDR3 nucleotides read TGTGCCAGCAGGCTGCCGGGACAGGGGAACACAGATACGCAGTATTTT. Residues: CASRLPGQGNTDTQYF. The full variable domain, rest sourced from reference TRBV9 and TRBJ2-3, is DSGVTQTPKHLITATGQRVTLRCSPRSGDLSVYWYQQSLDQGLQFLIQYYNGEERAKGNILERFSAQQFPDLHSELNLSSLELGDSALYFCASRLPGQGNTDTQYFGPGTRLTVL.

The rearrangement links TRBV7-3 to TRBJ2-3, with 7 positions matching TRBD1. Trimming at V came to 1 base and at J to 2 bases, leaving 9 bases not matched to a gene. CDR1 and CDR2 (germline): SGHTA, FQGTGA. The CDR3 is 17 amino acids. CDR3 sequence: CASSLSLGTDLTDTQYF. The DNA for the CDR3 is TGTGCCAGCAGCTTAAGTCTTGGGACAGACCTCACAGATACGCAGTATTTT.

The CDR3 sequence is CAISEGQGGGYTF. As DNA, the CDR3 is TGTGCCATCAGTGAGGGACAGGGTGGTGGCTACACCTTC. The chain has TRBV10-3 and TRBJ1-2, with 8 bases aligning to TRBD1. CDR3 length: 13 amino acids. The germline V gene has CDR1 ENHRY and CDR2 SYGVKD. V shed 2 bases and J 7 bases; nucleotides not matched to a gene: 3.

This chain connects TRBV4-1 to TRBJ2-1, with D perhaps matching TRBD2 (6 bases). In germline, CDR1 is MGHRA, CDR2 YSYEKL. The CDR3 is 16 amino acids. V was trimmed by 7 bases and J by 0 bases, leaving 16 bases between them. CDR3 nucleotide sequence: TGCGCCAGCACCGCACGGGCGGGGACCTCCTACAATGAGCAGTTCTTC. This encodes CASTARAGTSYNEQFF.

The chain couples TRBV5-1 to TRBJ2-7, with D possibly matching TRBD2 (5 bases). The germline V and J ends were trimmed by 4 bases and 3 bases, with 20 bases remaining between them. This CDR3 has 16 residues. Germline loops: CDR1 SGHRS, CDR2 YFSETQ. The CDR3 coding sequence is TGCGCCAGCAGCCCAAGAGGAGGTAGGGCTGACTACGAGCAGTACTTC. It specifies CASSPRGGRADYEQYF.

This clone was seen once. The V and J genes are TRBV30 and TRBJ2-3; TRBD1 matches 8 bases. Germline lookup yields CDR1 GTSNPN and CDR2 SVGIG (reference sequence). V trimming: 2 bases; J trimming: 6 bases; junction bases outside the gene matches: 1. CDR3 length: 12 residues. DNA for the CDR3: TGTGCCTGGAGTCACAGGGGGGATACGCAGTATTTT. Its protein is CAWSHRGDTQYF.

J is TRBJ1-6 and V is TRBV7-8; D ambiguous. V was clipped by 2 bases and J by 7 bases, with 6 bases between them. The CDR3 sequence is 13 residues long. CDR1 and CDR2 from the germline V gene are SGHVS and FQNEAQ. CDR3 amino acids: CASSLRLNSPLHF. The CDR3 DNA sequence: TGTGCCAGCAGCTTACGGTTAAATTCACCCCTCCACTTT.

The V gene is TRBV27, the J gene TRBJ2-5, with 9 bases fitting TRBD1. Germline CDR1 reads MNHEY; CDR2 reads SMNVEV (reference sequence). CDR3 size: 13 residues. The trim removed 6 bases at V and 2 bases at J, leaving 1 base unmatched. CDR3 nucleotides: TGTGCCAGCAGGGGACAGGGACAAGAGACCCAGTACTTC. It encodes CASRGQGQETQYF.

J is TRBJ2-1 and V is TRBV6-1; D is undetermined. This CDR3 is built from 11 residues. Germline-derived CDR1 and CDR2 are MNHNS and SASEGT. The germline V and J ends were trimmed by 5 bases and 8 bases, with 7 bases remaining between them. CDR3 coding DNA: TGTGCCAGCAGTCTCACTTATGAGCAGTTCTTC. As protein: CASSLTYEQFF.

There are a few counts of this clone. This chain connects TRBV7-2 to TRBJ1-5; D is unclear. The CDR3 runs 13 residues. V was cut by 5 bases and J by 4 bases, with 9 bases left in between. Germline V gene lookup returns CDR1 SGHTA and CDR2 FQGNSA. CDR3 protein: CASSQWENQPQHF. The CDR3 nucleotides read TGTGCCAGCAGCCAGTGGGAGAATCAGCCCCAGCATTTT.

The gene calls are TRBV15 and TRBJ2-2; D may be TRBD2 (5 bases). Germline CDR1 and CDR2: LNHNV and YYDKDF (reference sequence). There are 12 residues in the CDR3. The germline V and J ends were trimmed by 5 bases and 8 bases, with 9 bases remaining between them. Here the CDR3 DNA reads TGTGCCACCAGCGCACGAGGGGGGGAGCTGTTTTTT. This sequence encodes CATSARGGELFF.

The chain combines TRBV5-1 with TRBJ1-3; D is perhaps TRBD1 (5 bases). Trimming pared 4 bases from V and 4 bases from J, leaving 12 bases between. CDR1 and CDR2 from the germline V gene are SGHRS and YFSETQ. The CDR3 is 14 residues long. The CDR3 coding sequence is TGCGCCAGCAGCAGTCAGGGTCGGGGAAACACCATATATTTT. Translating it yields CASSSQGRGNTIYF.